The source of this T cell receptor (beta chain) is a study of OX40 agonist ivuxolimab in advanced cancers. The study in broad terms: Ivuxolimab, which targeted the costimulatory receptor OX40 (CD134), was an agonistic, fully human IgG2 monoclonal antibody. Intravenous ivuxolimab was administered to patients every 2 weeks at six dose levels: 0.01, 0.1, 0.3, 1.5, 3 and 10 mg/kg. The paper covers the monotherapy dose-escalation part of the phase I ivuxolimab trial, which included N of about 51 patients. Three dose-escalation patients achieved partial responses, one with hepatocellular carcinoma and two with cutaneous melanoma. Patients were allowed to have had prior anti-PD-1, anti-PD-L1 or anti-CTLA-4 therapy, and approximately 41% of the dose-escalation patients had previously received checkpoint inhibitors. Among the approximately 50 dose-escalation patients, some 20 had hepatocellular carcinoma, roughly 15 melanoma, 9 renal cell carcinoma and 9 head and neck cancer. In the dose-escalation cohort, 82.7% of patients were male, and the mean age was roughly 60 years, with a range of about 20 to 90. Peripheral TCRbeta sequencing was intended to test whether TCR sequence diversity was altered and clonal T-cell expansion was caused by ivuxolimab. Study-wide findings and limitations: Antigen specificity was not determined for the clonally expanded peripheral T cells. Low levels of normalized T-cell clonal expansion were also seen in some patients who did not respond. Clonal expansion of both CD4+ and CD8+ blood T cells was observed from baseline to week 6 at doses 0.1 to 3.0 mg/kg. In partial responders in the 0.1-3.0 mg/kg groups, normalized peripheral clonal expansion was found to be among the lowest, especially among CD8+ T cells. After ivuxolimab, expanded clones were on average more numerous among CD8+ T cells than among CD4+ T cells.

As for this clone: The clone's antigen remains unknown. Base quality data are lacking; no much larger clone is found one base away.

Trimming at the junction amounts to 5 bases on V and 6 bases on J, and the germline ends lie 10 bases apart. CDR3 length: 13 amino acids, cysteine to phenylalanine. The entry retains the CDR3 DNA only, 39 bases that are in frame from base 1. As encoded in the germline V gene, CDR1 is SGHTA while CDR2 is FQGNSA. To sequence the TCRbeta CDR3 region, genomic DNA was isolated from the sorted cells. The immunoSEQ Assay was used to sequence the TCRbeta CDR3 regions. Imported from immuneACCESS, the table was reduced by TCRdb to in-frame sequences with V and J called. These copies leave out some clones; in studies compared against another copy, an unresolved V gene accounts for under half, and the cause of the remainder is not known. A total of 65,000 to 95,000 clones appear in this sample, roughly 88% of them only once. About 0.76% of the sample is held by the ten biggest clonotypes. Patients with a history of autoimmune disease or receiving systemic immunosuppression were excluded from the trial. Peripheral blood for TCR sequencing was drawn from every dose cohort at baseline, at cycle 4 day 1 and at cycle 7 day 1. Samples came from an open-label, multicenter, first-in-human phase I dose-escalation trial of ivuxolimab. Adults with locally advanced or metastatic melanoma, renal cell, hepatocellular, or head and neck squamous cell carcinoma were enrolled in the trial. Before TCR sequencing, CD4+ T cells and CD8+ T cells were sorted from peripheral blood as separate populations.

The rearrangement joined TRBV7-2 to TRBJ2-2; the best D guess is TRBD2, with 6 bases matching. The source of this sequence is an adult with an advanced solid tumor such as melanoma, head and neck, liver or kidney cancer. The source material was CD4+ or CD8+ T cells sorted from blood, sampled in a trial of the OX40 agonist ivuxolimab. The nucleotide sequence is given as TGTGCCAGCAGCCCCTGGGGGGCCGGGGAGCTGTTTTTT. Its translation is CASSPWGAGELFF.